This T cell receptor (beta chain) was recorded in a study of shared clonotypes between healthy human individuals. The table lists this clone with many counts. Sequenced by immunoSEQ multiplex PCR; TCRdb stores in-frame clones only, minus some. The sample has about 460,000 clones; 77% are singletons. The CDR3 loop spans 14 amino acids. V trimming: 5 bases; J trimming: 5 bases; junction bases outside the gene matches: 7. Germline CDR1 and CDR2: MNHEY and SMNVEV (reference sequence). This sequence was found in a woman aged 40 to 50 in good health. Some clones in this sample may be carry-over from other donors' samples. This chain uses TRBV27 with TRBJ2-7, with 9 positions matching TRBD1. The material sequenced was PBMCs. The CDR3 protein is CASSVTGGLDEQYF. CDR3 bases: TGTGCCAGCAGTGTAACAGGGGGCTTAGACGAGCAGTACTTC.